This passage covers 10 T cell receptor beta chains from one sample sequenced in a study of cytomegalovirus exposure and HLA in healthy donors. The PCR contained 60 Vbeta and 13 Jbeta primers. Sequenced by immunoSEQ multiplex PCR; TCRdb stores in-frame clones only, minus some. The sample includes under 130,000 clones. Sequencing input: PBMCs. The receptors shown here come from a man aged 35-49 years in good health and CMV-seronegative.

The chain has TRBV10-3 and TRBJ1-5, with 7 bases identical to TRBD1. Germline loops: CDR1 ENHRY, CDR2 SYGVKD. The CDR3 length is 15 residues. V dropped 5 bases and J dropped 3; count of bases not matched to a gene: 7. CDR3 region: CAISKGAGDNQPQHF. The CDR3 nucleotides read TGTGCCATCAGTAAGGGGGCTGGAGACAATCAGCCCCAGCATTTT.

The chain is built from TRBV10-3 and TRBJ1-5; the match to TRBD1 covers 11 bases. This CDR3 contains 15 residues. The ends lost 0 bases at V and 5 bases at J; junction bases unmatched: 0. Germline V gene data show CDR1 as ENHRY and CDR2 as SYGVKD. In DNA, the CDR3 is TGTGCCATCAGTGAGTCGGACAGGGGGCATCAGCCCCAGCATTTT. It translates to CAISESDRGHQPQHF.

To note about this clone: The same CDR3 also results from other DNA sequences found in this sample. V gene TRBV5-4 combines with J gene TRBJ2-6; 8 nucleotides match TRBD2. V dropped 3 bases and J dropped 2; count of bases not matched to a gene: 1. Germline CDR1 is SGHNT and CDR2 is YYREEE (reference sequence). This CDR3 contains 15 residues. CDR3 nucleotide sequence: TGTGCCAGCAGCTCCGGGGGGGCTGGGGCCAACGTCCTGACTTTC. Protein product: CASSSGGAGANVLTF.

The chain links TRBV6-5 to TRBJ2-2, with 7 nucleotides matching TRBD1. Germline CDR1 is MNHEY and CDR2 is SVGAGI. V gave up 2 bases and J gave up 3 bases; unmatched junction bases: 3. CDR3 length: 15 amino acids. The CDR3 spells CASSYRDSHTGELFF. DNA of the CDR3: TGTGCCAGCAGTTACAGGGACAGCCACACCGGGGAGCTGTTTTTT.

The chain recombines TRBV11-2 with TRBJ2-1; the match to TRBD1 covers 9 bases. The length of the CDR3 is 14 residues. Germline V gene sequence: CDR1 SGHAT, CDR2 FQNNGV. V lost 5 bases and J lost 7; bases outside the gene matches: 6. The CDR3 DNA is TGTGCCAGCAGCAACCCGGGACAGGGTAATGAGCAGTTCTTC. Amino acid sequence: CASSNPGQGNEQFF.

The chain is built from TRBV9 and TRBJ2-7; 9 bases line up with TRBD2. The CDR3 runs 15 residues. V was clipped by 1 base and J by 5 bases; unmatched bases: 7. The V gene's germline CDR1 is SGDLS and CDR2 YYNGEE. Here the CDR3 reads CASSVSGTSRNEQYF. The CDR3 DNA reads as TGTGCCAGCAGCGTATCGGGGACTAGCAGAAACGAGCAGTACTTC.

The chain joins TRBV7-2 to TRBJ2-3; the D is unclear. V was shortened by 5 bases and J by 10 bases, with 22 bases between the two germline ends. CDR3 length: 15 residues. CDR1 and CDR2 (germline): SGHTA, FQGNSA. CDR3 in amino acids: CASSAPARVLYAQYF. The CDR3 DNA reads as TGTGCCAGCAGCGCCCCTGCCCGGGTTCTTTATGCGCAGTATTTT.

J is TRBJ1-1 and V is TRBV7-9, with 7 bases aligning to TRBD1. The CDR3 runs 14 residues. Unmatched junction bases numbered 6, after V lost 3 bases and J lost 5 bases. Germline V gives CDR1 SEHNR, CDR2 FQNEAQ (reference sequence). The CDR3 here is CASSFTGVHTEAFF. The CDR3, as DNA: TGTGCCAGCAGCTTTACAGGGGTCCATACTGAAGCTTTCTTT.

Remarks on this clone: The germline gene is not matched at one end of the junction; a read error may be the cause. The chain combines TRBV7-8 with TRBJ1-1; TRBD1 is a possible D gene (6 bases). The CDR3 is 13 amino acids. CDR1 and CDR2 from the germline V gene are SGHVS and FQNEAQ. The chain's CDR3 is CASSLQGNTEAFF. CDR3 in DNA: TGTGCTAGCAGCTTACAGGGGAACACTGAAGCTTTCTTT.

The V and J genes are TRBV5-1 and TRBJ2-7; 10 nucleotides match TRBD2. CDR1 SGHRS and CDR2 YFSETQ come from the germline V gene. The ends lost 1 base at V and 5 bases at J; junction bases unmatched: 12. This CDR3 has 17 amino acids. The CDR3 sequence: CASSLYPSSSGGHEQYF. DNA for the CDR3: TGCGCCAGCAGCTTGTATCCGTCGTCTAGCGGGGGCCACGAGCAGTACTTC.